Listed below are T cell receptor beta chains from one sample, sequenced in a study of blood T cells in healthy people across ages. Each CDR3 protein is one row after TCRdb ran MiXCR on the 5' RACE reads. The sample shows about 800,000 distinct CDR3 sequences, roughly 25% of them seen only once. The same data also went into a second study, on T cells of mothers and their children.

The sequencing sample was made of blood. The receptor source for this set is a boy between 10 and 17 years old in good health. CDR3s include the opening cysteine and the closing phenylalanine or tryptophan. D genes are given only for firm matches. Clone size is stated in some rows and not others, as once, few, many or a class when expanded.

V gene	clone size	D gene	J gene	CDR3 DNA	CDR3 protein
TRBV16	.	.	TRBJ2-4	TGTGCCAGCAGCCAACTAGCGTCCATGACCAAAAACATTCAGTACTTC	CASSQLASMTKNIQYF
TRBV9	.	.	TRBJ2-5	TGTGCCAGCAGCTTCGGGACCCGAGGGGAGACCCAGTACTTC	CASSFGTRGETQYF
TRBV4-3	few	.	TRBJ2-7	TGCGCCAGCAGCCAAGATCTTGGGACTCACAACGAGCAGTACTTC	CASSQDLGTHNEQYF
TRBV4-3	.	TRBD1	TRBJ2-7	TGCGCCAGCAGCCAAGCGACAGGGACAGTGAGCTCCTACGAGCAGTACTTC	CASSQATGTVSSYEQYF
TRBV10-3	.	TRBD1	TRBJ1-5	TGTGCCATCAGGGACAGGGTTAGTCAGCCCCAGCATTTT	CAIRDRVSQPQHF
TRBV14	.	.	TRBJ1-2	TGTGCCAGCAGCCAACTCTTGGGAAGGTTCTATGGCTACACCTTC	CASSQLLGRFYGYTF
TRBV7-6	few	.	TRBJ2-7	TGTGCCAGCAGCTCGACGGGGGAGCAGTACTTC	CASSSTGEQYF
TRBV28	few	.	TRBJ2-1	TGTGCCATAACGGGGATAGGGGGGGGACGAGGCAATGAGCAGTTCTTC	CAITGIGGGRGNEQFF
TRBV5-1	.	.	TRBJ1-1	TGCGCCAGCAACCGATGGATGGGGGGTGAAGCTTTCTTT	CASNRWMGGEAFF
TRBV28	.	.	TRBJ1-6	TGTGCCAGCAGTCCAGCCACAGGGTTGAGTTCACCCCTCCACTTT	CASSPATGLSSPLHF
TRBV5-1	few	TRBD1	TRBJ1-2	TGCGCCAGCAGCCGAGGGACAGGGGCCCTTTTTGGCTACACCTTC	CASSRGTGALFGYTF
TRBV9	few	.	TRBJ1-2	TGTGCCAGCAGCGTAGAATGGGGTGCTGAGGGCTACACCTTC	CASSVEWGAEGYTF
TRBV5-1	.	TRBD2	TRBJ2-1	TGCGCCAGCAGAGATCCGACTAGCGGGGCCCTACCCTACAATGAGCAGTTCTTC	CASRDPTSGALPYNEQFF
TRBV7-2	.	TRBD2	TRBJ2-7	TGTGCCAGCAGCCCGGGACTAGCGGGGGAGGTCTTC	CASSPGLAGEVF
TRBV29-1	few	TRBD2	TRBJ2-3	TGCAGCGTGGACCAGACTAGCATCACAGATACGCAGTATTTT	CSVDQTSITDTQYF
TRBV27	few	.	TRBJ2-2	TGTGCCACCAACGGGTGGACCGGGGAGCTGTTTTTT	CATNGWTGELFF
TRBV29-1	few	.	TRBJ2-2	TGCAGCGTTCAGGGTGATGCCGGGGAGCTGTTTTTT	CSVQGDAGELFF
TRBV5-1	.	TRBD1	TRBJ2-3	TGCGCCAGCAGCTTGTCCGGGACAGGGACCGCAGATACGCAGTATTTT	CASSLSGTGTADTQYF